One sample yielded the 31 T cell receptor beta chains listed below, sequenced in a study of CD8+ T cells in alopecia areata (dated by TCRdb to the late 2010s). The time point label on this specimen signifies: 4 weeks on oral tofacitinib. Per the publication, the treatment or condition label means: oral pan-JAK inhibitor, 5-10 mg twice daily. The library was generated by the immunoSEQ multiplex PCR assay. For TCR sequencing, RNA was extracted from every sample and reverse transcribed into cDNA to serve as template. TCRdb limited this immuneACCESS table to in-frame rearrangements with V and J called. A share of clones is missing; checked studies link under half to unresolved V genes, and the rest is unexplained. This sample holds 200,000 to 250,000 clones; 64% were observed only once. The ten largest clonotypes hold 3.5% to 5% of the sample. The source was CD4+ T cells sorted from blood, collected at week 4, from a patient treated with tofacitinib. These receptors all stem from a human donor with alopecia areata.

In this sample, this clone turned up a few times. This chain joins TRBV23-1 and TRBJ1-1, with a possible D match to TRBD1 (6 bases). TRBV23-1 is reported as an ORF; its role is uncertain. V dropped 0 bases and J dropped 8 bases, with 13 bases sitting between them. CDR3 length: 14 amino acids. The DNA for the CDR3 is TGCGCCAGCAGTCAATCATACCGACAGGTGGAAGCTTTCTTT. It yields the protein CASSQSYRQVEAFF.

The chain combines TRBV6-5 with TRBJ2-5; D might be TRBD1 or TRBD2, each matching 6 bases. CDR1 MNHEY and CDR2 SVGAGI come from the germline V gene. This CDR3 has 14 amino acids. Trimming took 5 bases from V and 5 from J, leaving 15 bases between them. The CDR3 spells CASSTGAVVETQYF. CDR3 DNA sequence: TGTGCCAGCAGTACGGGGGCTGTGGTGGAGACCCAGTACTTC.

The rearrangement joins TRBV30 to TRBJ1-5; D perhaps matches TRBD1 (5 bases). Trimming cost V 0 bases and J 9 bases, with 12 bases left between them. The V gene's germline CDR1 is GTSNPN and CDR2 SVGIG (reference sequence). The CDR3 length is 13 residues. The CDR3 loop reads CAWSVGDELPQHF. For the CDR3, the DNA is TGTGCCTGGAGTGTAGGGGATGAGCTGCCCCAGCATTTT.

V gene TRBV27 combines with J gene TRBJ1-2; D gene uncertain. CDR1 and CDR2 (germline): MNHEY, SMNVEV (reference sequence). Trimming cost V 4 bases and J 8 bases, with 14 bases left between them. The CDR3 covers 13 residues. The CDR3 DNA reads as TGTGCCAGCAGTTATCGCGACCTTAGGGGCTACACCTTC. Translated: CASSYRDLRGYTF.

CDR3 protein: CASSAQGYGVETQYF. In nucleotides, the CDR3 is TGTGCCAGCAGTGCACAGGGGTATGGGGTAGAGACCCAGTACTTC. V is TRBV25-1 and J is TRBJ2-5; TRBD1 agrees at 7 bases. V trimming: 4 bases; J trimming: 4 bases; junction bases outside the gene matches: 9. Germline loops: CDR1 MGHDK, CDR2 SYGVNS. The CDR3 is 15 amino acids.

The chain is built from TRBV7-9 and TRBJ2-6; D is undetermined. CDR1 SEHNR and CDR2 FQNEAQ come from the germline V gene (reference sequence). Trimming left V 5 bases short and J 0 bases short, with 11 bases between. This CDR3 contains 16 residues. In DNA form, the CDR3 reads TGTGCCAGCAGCCCCGCGTATAACTCTGGGGCCAACGTCCTGACTTTC. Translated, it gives CASSPAYNSGANVLTF.

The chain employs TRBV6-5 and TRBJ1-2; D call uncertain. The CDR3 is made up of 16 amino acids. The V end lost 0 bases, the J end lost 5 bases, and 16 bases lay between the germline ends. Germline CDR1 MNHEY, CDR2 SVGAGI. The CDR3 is CASSYSRVGRSYGYTF. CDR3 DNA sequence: TGTGCCAGCAGTTACTCGAGGGTCGGCAGATCTTATGGCTACACCTTC.

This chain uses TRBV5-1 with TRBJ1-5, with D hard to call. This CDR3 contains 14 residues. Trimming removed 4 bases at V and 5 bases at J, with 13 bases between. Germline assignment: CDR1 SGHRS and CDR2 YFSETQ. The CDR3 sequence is CASSPEGGYQPQHF. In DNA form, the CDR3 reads TGCGCCAGCAGCCCGGAAGGAGGGTATCAGCCCCAGCATTTT.

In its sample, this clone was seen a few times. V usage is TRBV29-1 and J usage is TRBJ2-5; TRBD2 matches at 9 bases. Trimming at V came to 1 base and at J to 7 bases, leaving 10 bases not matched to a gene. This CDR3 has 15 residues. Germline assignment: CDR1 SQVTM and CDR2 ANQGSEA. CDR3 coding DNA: TGCAGCGTTGAAGCCCAGCGGGGGGCCGGAGGGACCCAGTACTTC. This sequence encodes CSVEAQRGAGGTQYF.

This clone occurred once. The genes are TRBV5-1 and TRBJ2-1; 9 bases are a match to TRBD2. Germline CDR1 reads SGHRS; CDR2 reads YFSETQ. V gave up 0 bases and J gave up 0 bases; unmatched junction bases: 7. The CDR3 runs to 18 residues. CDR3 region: CASSLVTSGFSSYNEQFF. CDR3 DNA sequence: TGCGCCAGCAGCTTGGTCACTAGCGGGTTTAGCTCCTACAATGAGCAGTTCTTC.

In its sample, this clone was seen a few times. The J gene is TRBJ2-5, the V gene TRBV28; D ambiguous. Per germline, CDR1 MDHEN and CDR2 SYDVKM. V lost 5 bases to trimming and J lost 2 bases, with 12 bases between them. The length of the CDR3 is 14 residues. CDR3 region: CASSPPRSQETQYF. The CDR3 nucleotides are TGTGCCAGCAGTCCCCCACGGTCACAAGAGACCCAGTACTTC.

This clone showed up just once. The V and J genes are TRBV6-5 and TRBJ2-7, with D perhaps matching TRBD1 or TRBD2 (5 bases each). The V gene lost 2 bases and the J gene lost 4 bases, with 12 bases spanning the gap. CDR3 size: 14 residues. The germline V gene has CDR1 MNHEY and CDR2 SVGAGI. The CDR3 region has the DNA TGTGCCAGCAGTTACGTGAGGGGATTGTACGAGCAGTACTTC. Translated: CASSYVRGLYEQYF.

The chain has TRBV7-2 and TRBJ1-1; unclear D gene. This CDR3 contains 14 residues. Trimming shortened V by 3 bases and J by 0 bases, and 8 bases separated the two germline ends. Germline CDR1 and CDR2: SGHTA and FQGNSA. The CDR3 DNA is TGTGCCAGCAGCTTCGGGGAGCTGAACACTGAAGCTTTCTTT. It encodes CASSFGELNTEAFF. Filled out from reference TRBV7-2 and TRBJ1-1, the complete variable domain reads GAGVSQSPSNKVTEKGKDVELRCDPISGHTALYWYRQSLGQGLEFLIYFQGNSAPDKSGLPSDRFSAERTGGSVSTLTIQRTQQEDSAVYLCASSFGELNTEAFFGQGTRLTVV.

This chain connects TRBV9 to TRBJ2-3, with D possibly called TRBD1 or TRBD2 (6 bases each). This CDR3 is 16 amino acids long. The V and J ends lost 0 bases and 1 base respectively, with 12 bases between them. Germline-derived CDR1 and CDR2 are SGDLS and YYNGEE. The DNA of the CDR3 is TGTGCCAGCAGCGTAGATCGGGGGCGGGGCACAGATACGCAGTATTTT. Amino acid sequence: CASSVDRGRGTDTQYF.

The CDR3 bases are TGTGCCAGCAGTGAAGCCTTCGCAGGGGAGGGTTCACCCCTCCACTTT. Its protein is CASSEAFAGEGSPLHF. This chain connects TRBV2 to TRBJ1-6, with D tentatively TRBD1 (6 bases). The germline gives CDR1 SNHLY, CDR2 FYNNEI. Trimming took 0 bases from V and 9 from J, leaving 15 bases between them. This CDR3 comprises 16 residues.

CDR3: CASSLGGPETQYF. CDR3 DNA sequence: TGTGCCAGCAGCTTAGGGGGGCCGGAGACCCAGTACTTC. The chain employs TRBV7-6 and TRBJ2-5; the D gene is possibly TRBD1 (6 bases). Germline CDR1 reads SGHVS; CDR2 reads FNYEAQ. The CDR3 has 13 residues. V lost 1 base and J lost 5, with 8 bases in between.

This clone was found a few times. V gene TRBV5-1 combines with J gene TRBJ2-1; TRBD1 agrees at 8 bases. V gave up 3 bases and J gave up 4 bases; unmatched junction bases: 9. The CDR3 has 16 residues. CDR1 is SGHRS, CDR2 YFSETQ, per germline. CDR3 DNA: TGCGCCAGCAGCTACCAAGGACAGGGATCTTACAATGAGCAGTTCTTC. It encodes CASSYQGQGSYNEQFF.

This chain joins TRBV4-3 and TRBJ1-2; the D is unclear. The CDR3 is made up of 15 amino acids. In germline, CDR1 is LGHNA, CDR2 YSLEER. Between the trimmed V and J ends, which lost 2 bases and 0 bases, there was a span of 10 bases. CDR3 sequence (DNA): TGCGCCAGCAGCCAACAGGACCTCGCTAACTATGGCTACACCTTC. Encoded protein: CASSQQDLANYGYTF.

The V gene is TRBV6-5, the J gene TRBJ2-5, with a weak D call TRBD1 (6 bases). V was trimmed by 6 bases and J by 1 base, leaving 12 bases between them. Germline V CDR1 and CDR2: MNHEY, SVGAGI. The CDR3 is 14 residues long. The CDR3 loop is CASSNQGIQETQYF. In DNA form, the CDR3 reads TGTGCCAGCAGCAACCAGGGGATCCAAGAGACCCAGTACTTC.

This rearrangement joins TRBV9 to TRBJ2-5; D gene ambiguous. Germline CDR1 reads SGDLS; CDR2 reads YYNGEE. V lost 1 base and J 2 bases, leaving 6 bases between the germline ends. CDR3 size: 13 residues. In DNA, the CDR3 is TGTGCCAGCAGCGTATCCCCTCAAGAGACCCAGTACTTC. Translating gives CASSVSPQETQYF.

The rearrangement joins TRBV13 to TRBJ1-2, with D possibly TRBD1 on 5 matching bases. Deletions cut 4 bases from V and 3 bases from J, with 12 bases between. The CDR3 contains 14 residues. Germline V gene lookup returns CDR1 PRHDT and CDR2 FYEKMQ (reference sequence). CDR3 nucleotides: TGTGCCAGCAGCTCCCTGGGACTTGACTATGGCTACACCTTC. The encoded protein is CASSSLGLDYGYTF.

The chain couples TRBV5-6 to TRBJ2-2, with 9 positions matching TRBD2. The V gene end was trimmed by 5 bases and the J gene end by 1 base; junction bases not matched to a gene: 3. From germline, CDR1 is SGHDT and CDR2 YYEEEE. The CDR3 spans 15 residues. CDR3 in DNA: TGTGCCAGCAGGTTAGCGGGGGTGAACACCGGGGAGCTGTTTTTT. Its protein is CASRLAGVNTGELFF. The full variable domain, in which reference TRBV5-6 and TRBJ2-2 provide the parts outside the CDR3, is DAGVTQSPTHLIKTRGQQVTLRCSPKSGHDTVSWYQQALGQGPQFIFQYYEEEERQRGNFPDRFSGHQFPNYSSELNVNALLLGDSALYLCASRLAGVNTGELFFGEGSRLTVL.

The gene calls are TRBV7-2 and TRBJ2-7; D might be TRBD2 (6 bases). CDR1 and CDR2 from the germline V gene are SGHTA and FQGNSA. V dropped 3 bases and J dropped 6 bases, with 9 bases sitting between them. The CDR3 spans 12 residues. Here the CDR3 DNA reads TGTGCCAGCAGCTTTTCCGGGAGCGAGCAGTACTTC. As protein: CASSFSGSEQYF.

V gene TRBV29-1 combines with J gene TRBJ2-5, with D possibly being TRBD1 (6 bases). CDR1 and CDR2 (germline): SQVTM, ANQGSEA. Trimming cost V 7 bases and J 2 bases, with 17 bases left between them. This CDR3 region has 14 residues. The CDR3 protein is CSAPTQGGQETQYF. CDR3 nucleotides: TGCAGCGCTCCTACCCAAGGGGGTCAAGAGACCCAGTACTTC.

This CDR3 is CAWSVIGQPQHF. As DNA, the CDR3 is TGTGCCTGGAGTGTGATAGGGCAGCCCCAGCATTTT. V usage is TRBV30 and J usage is TRBJ1-5; D gene unclear. This CDR3 contains 12 residues. V was clipped by 0 bases and J by 7 bases, with 7 bases between them. Per the germline V gene, CDR1 is GTSNPN and CDR2 is SVGIG (reference sequence).

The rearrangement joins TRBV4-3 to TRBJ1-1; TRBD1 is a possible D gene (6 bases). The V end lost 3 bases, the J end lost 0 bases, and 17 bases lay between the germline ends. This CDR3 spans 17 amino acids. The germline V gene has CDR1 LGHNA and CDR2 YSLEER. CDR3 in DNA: TGCGCCAGCAGCCACCTAACAGGGAGGGGAATGAACACTGAAGCTTTCTTT. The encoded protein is CASSHLTGRGMNTEAFF.

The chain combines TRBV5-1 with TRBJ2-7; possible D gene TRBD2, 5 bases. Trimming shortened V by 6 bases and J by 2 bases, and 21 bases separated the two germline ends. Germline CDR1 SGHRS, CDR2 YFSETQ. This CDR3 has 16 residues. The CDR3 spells CASTPGSGMGAYEQYF. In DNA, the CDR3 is TGCGCCAGCACTCCGGGTTCAGGCATGGGAGCCTACGAGCAGTACTTC.

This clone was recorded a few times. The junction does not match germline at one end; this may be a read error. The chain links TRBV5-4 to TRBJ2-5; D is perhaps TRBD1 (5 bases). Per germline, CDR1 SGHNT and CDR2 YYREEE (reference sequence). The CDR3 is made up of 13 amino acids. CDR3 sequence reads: CASTGQSQQTQYF. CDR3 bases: TGTGCCAGCACCGGACAAAGCCAACAGACCCAGTACTTC.

CDR3 protein: CASSVDYGGGNEKLFF. For the CDR3, the DNA is TGTGCCAGCAGCGTAGATTATGGCGGTGGTAATGAAAAACTGTTTTTT. The chain couples TRBV9 to TRBJ1-4; D gene unclear. This CDR3 is built from 16 residues. In germline, CDR1 is SGDLS, CDR2 YYNGEE. The V end was cut by 0 bases, the J end by 4 bases, with 13 bases between. The whole variable domain, remainder taken from reference TRBV9 and TRBJ1-4, is DSGVTQTPKHLITATGQRVTLRCSPRSGDLSVYWYQQSLDQGLQFLIQYYNGEERAKGNILERFSAQQFPDLHSELNLSSLELGDSALYFCASSVDYGGGNEKLFFGSGTQLSVL.

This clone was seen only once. The DNA for the CDR3 is TGTGCCAGCAGCTTAACCCGGACAGCCGGGGAGCAGTACTTC. Protein: CASSLTRTAGEQYF. The chain couples TRBV7-2 to TRBJ2-7; TRBD1 is a possible D gene (6 bases). CDR1 SGHTA and CDR2 FQGNSA come from the germline V gene. The CDR3 runs to 14 residues. The V gene lost 2 bases and the J gene lost 7 bases, with 15 bases spanning the gap.

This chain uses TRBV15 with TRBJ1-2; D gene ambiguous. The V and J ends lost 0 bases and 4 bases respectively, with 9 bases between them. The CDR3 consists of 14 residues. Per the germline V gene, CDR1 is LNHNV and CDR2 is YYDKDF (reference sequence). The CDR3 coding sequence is TGTGCCACCAGCAGAGACCTGACCGGCTATGGCTACACCTTC. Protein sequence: CATSRDLTGYGYTF. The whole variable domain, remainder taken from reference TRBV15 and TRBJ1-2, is DAMVIQNPRYQVTQFGKPVTLSCSQTLNHNVMYWYQQKSSQAPKLLFHYYDKDFNNEADTPDNFQSRRPNTSFCFLDIRSPGLGDTAMYLCATSRDLTGYGYTFGSGTRLTVV.